The clone carrying this T cell receptor beta chain has only a few counts. Antigen specificity is unknown. TCRdb recomputed calls from the 5' RACE reads with MiXCR, one row per CDR3 protein. Of under 300,000 distinct CDR3 sequences in the sample, less than 9.5% were seen once. This specimen comes from a study of T-cell memory formation after mild COVID-19. Study overall: TCR clusters largely stayed donor specific.

The V and J ends lost 6 bases and 6 bases, in that order; junction bases with no gene match: 8. The CDR3 spans 16 residues. Notes on the study in general: Day 15 to 85 contractors were CD4/CD8 balanced; later expanders leaned CD4+.

The chain recombines TRBV12-3 or TRBV12-4 with TRBJ2-2, with 12 bases fitting TRBD1. The source of this sequence is a man younger than 35 who had mild COVID-19 (a few samples of this study predate the infection). Cell type and time point are not known. What was sequenced was PBMCs or a T cell subset sorted from them (not recorded which). The CDR3 nucleotides read TGTGCCAGCAGACCCTTGGGACAGGGGGCATCCGGGGAGCTGTTTTTT. Translation: CASRPLGQGASGELFF.